One and the same sample provided the 22 T cell receptor beta chains below, sequenced in a study of neoadjuvant anti-PD-1 for oral cavity cancer. The repertoire was sequenced with immunoSEQ multiplex PCR; TCRdb's copy has only in-frame clones and lacks some. The sample contains under 6,000 clones, around 50% of which appear only once. Time point in this sample: after neoadjuvant nivolumab, at surgical resection. Sample: tumor tissue, taken after nivolumab (anti-PD-1) treatment. The receptor source for this set is a person aged 40 to 85 with oral cavity squamous cell carcinoma.

J is TRBJ2-5 and V is TRBV5-1; no firm D call. The length of the CDR3 is 14 residues. Trimming took off 0 bases at V and 8 bases at J, with 14 bases between the two ends. Germline V lookup: CDR1 SGHRS, CDR2 YFSETQ. Here the CDR3 reads CASSLGSAAETQYF. CDR3 coding DNA: TGCGCCAGCAGCTTGGGCTCTGCCGCGGAAACCCAGTACTTC.

CDR3 bases: TGTGCCAGCAGTTTACTTGGGCCCTACAATGAGCAGTTCTTC. Translation: CASSLLGPYNEQFF. This chain connects TRBV27 to TRBJ2-1; D not resolved. The CDR3 totals 14 residues. With 2 bases removed from V and 2 bases from J, the gap between germline ends came to 7 bases. Looked up from germline, CDR1 is MNHEY and CDR2 is SMNVEV (reference sequence).

A few counts support this clone. The chain employs TRBV9 and TRBJ1-6, with 8 bases identical to TRBD1. V lost 0 bases, J lost 7 bases, and 6 bases stayed unmatched. CDR3 size: 16 residues. The germline V gene encodes CDR1 SGDLS and CDR2 YYNGEE. The CDR3 DNA sequence: TGTGCCAGCAGCGTAGAGGGGACAGGTGGGAATTCACCCCTCCACTTT. It translates to CASSVEGTGGNSPLHF.

This clone was seen more than once but under ten times. The chain employs TRBV7-2 and TRBJ1-5; possible D gene TRBD1, 5 bases. V gave up 9 bases and J gave up 5 bases, with 14 bases separating them. The CDR3 has 13 amino acids. The V gene's germline CDR1 is SGHTA and CDR2 FQGNSA. The CDR3 DNA reads as TGTGCCAGTGAGGAGGGGTCCCATCAGCCCCAGCATTTT. Translating it yields CASEEGSHQPQHF.

This clone was seen more than once but under ten times. The rearrangement uses TRBV5-5 and TRBJ2-5, with TRBD1 matching over 7 bases. Unmatched junction bases numbered 19, after V lost 3 bases and J lost 5 bases. Per the germline V gene, CDR1 is SGHKS and CDR2 is YYEKEE (reference sequence). The CDR3 is 18 residues long. CDR3 sequence reads: CASSSRAGGPGGAETQYF. The CDR3 DNA reads as TGTGCCAGCAGCTCACGCGCAGGGGGACCAGGCGGAGCGGAGACCCAGTACTTC.

V is TRBV4-2 and J is TRBJ2-3, with 10 positions matching TRBD2. V trimming: 4 bases; J trimming: 4 bases; junction bases outside the gene matches: 11. Germline lookup yields CDR1 LGHNA and CDR2 YNFKEQ. There are 17 residues in the CDR3. CDR3 DNA sequence: TGTGCCAGCAGCCGAAGGCAGCGGGAGGGTTTTCCAGATACGCAGTATTTT. As protein: CASSRRQREGFPDTQYF.

The V call is TRBV10-3, the J call TRBJ1-1; 10 nucleotides align to TRBD1. Germline V gives CDR1 ENHRY, CDR2 SYGVKD. CDR3 length: 17 amino acids. Losses at the gene ends were 6 bases for V and 5 bases for J; bases not matched to a gene: 15. The CDR3, as DNA: TGTGCCATCAGAGGGGGGACAGGGGATTTCTTTTTAACTGAAGCTTTCTTT. This translates into CAIRGGTGDFFLTEAFF.

This clone has a handful of counts. The chain carries TRBV5-4 and TRBJ2-5; TRBD2 agrees at 8 bases. CDR3 size: 17 residues. V lost 1 base, J lost 2 bases, and 10 bases stayed unmatched. Germline assignment: CDR1 SGHNT and CDR2 YYREEE (reference sequence). Here the CDR3 DNA reads TGTGCCAGCAGCTTGAAAGCGGGGCCGGGAGGGCAAGAGACCCAGTACTTC. Protein product: CASSLKAGPGGQETQYF.

The chain links TRBV7-3 to TRBJ2-3; 8 positions agree with TRBD1. The V and J ends lost 5 bases and 3 bases, in that order; junction bases with no gene match: 4. CDR3 length equals 14 residues. Germline V CDR1 and CDR2: SGHTA, FQGTGA. The CDR3 DNA is TGTGCCAGCAGCCCCGGGACAGGAACAGATACGCAGTATTTT. Translation: CASSPGTGTDTQYF.

In this sample, this clone turned up a few times. The rearrangement joins TRBV7-3 to TRBJ2-5; unclear D gene. CDR1 is SGHTA, CDR2 FQGTGA, per germline. This CDR3 is 13 amino acids long. The V end was cut by 2 bases, the J end by 5 bases, with 9 bases between. The CDR3 region has the DNA TGTGCCAGCAGCTTATCCCGAGGCGAGACCCAGTACTTC. Amino acids: CASSLSRGETQYF.

This clone was seen a few times. The V call is TRBV5-6, the J call TRBJ2-7; D is undetermined. CDR3 length equals 14 residues. CDR1 SGHDT and CDR2 YYEEEE come from the germline V gene. With 0 bases removed from V and 0 bases from J, the gap between germline ends came to 7 bases. DNA of the CDR3: TGTGCCAGCAGCTTGGTAGGCAGCTCCTACGAGCAGTACTTC. Translation gives CASSLVGSSYEQYF. Filled out from reference TRBV5-6 and TRBJ2-7, the complete variable domain reads DAGVTQSPTHLIKTRGQQVTLRCSPKSGHDTVSWYQQALGQGPQFIFQYYEEEERQRGNFPDRFSGHQFPNYSSELNVNALLLGDSALYLCASSLVGSSYEQYFGPGTRLTVT.

The genes are TRBV6-6 and TRBJ2-3; D is unclear. V lost 7 bases and J lost 5, with 7 bases in between. Germline loops: CDR1 MNHNY, CDR2 SVGAGI (reference sequence). The CDR3 loop spans 11 amino acids. CDR3 amino acids: CASNWGDTQYF. The CDR3 nucleotides read TGTGCCAGCAATTGGGGAGATACGCAGTATTTT.

The chain couples TRBV6-1 to TRBJ1-5; no definite D call. V gave up 1 base and J gave up 3 bases, with 4 bases separating them. CDR3 length equals 13 residues. Germline-derived CDR1 and CDR2 are MNHNS and SASEGT. CDR3 DNA: TGTGCCAGCAGTGAAGGCAACAATCAGCCCCAGCATTTT. This sequence encodes CASSEGNNQPQHF.

V is TRBV28 and J is TRBJ2-7; D may be TRBD1 or TRBD2 (5 bases each). Looked up from germline, CDR1 is MDHEN and CDR2 is SYDVKM. V was cut by 10 bases and J by 0 bases, with 19 bases left in between. There are 15 residues in the CDR3. CDR3 nucleotides: TGTGCCACCCAATTCCGGGACCCGAGCTCCTACGAGCAGTACTTC. Translated: CATQFRDPSSYEQYF. Full variable domain (remainder filled in from reference TRBV28 and TRBJ2-7): DVKVTQSSRYLVKRTGEKVFLECVQDMDHENMFWYRQDPGLGLRLIYFSYDVKMKEKGDIPEGYSVSREKKERFSLILESASTNQTSMYLCATQFRDPSSYEQYFGPGTRLTVT.

The rearrangement uses TRBV27 and TRBJ2-3; a weak D match, TRBD2 (6 bases). CDR3 length: 15 amino acids. Germline CDR1 and CDR2: MNHEY and SMNVEV (reference sequence). V dropped 4 bases and J dropped 5 bases, with 16 bases sitting between them. This CDR3 is CASSWDFQARDTQYF. In DNA, the CDR3 is TGTGCCAGCAGTTGGGACTTCCAGGCGCGAGATACGCAGTATTTT.

This clone was detected only a few times. The rearrangement joins TRBV18 to TRBJ1-6, with 10 bases matching TRBD1. The CDR3 is made up of 15 amino acids. Per germline, CDR1 KGHSH and CDR2 LQKENI. V gave up 4 bases and J gave up 8 bases; unmatched junction bases: 5. The CDR3 reads CASSLLTGGDSPLHF. CDR3 DNA sequence: TGTGCCAGCTCACTTTTGACAGGGGGCGATTCACCCCTCCACTTT.

This clone was observed a handful of times. The CDR3 DNA sequence: TGTGCCAGCAGCTTGCCTAGCGGGAAGAATGAGCAGTTCTTC. Translation gives CASSLPSGKNEQFF. The V and J genes are TRBV5-6 and TRBJ2-1, with TRBD2 identical over 9 bases. CDR3 size: 14 residues. The trim removed 1 base at V and 7 bases at J, leaving 3 bases unmatched. Germline V lookup: CDR1 SGHDT, CDR2 YYEEEE.

DNA for the CDR3: TGTGCCACCAGCAGGGTCTCCGGGACTAGCGGGAGGCAGACCCAGTACTTC. Translated: CATSRVSGTSGRQTQYF. The gene calls are TRBV15 and TRBJ2-5; TRBD2 matches at 15 bases. V lost 3 bases to trimming and J lost 6 bases; unmatched junction nucleotides: 8. The CDR3 is 17 residues long. CDR1 is LNHNV, CDR2 YYDKDF, per germline (reference sequence).

This chain joins TRBV11-2 and TRBJ2-2; 7 nucleotides match TRBD2. Per the germline V gene, CDR1 is SGHAT and CDR2 is FQNNGV. Trimming cost V 6 bases and J 4 bases; bases outside gene matches: 14. The CDR3 is 17 residues long. The CDR3 sequence is CASSTSVTGGSTGELFF. Here the CDR3 DNA reads TGTGCCAGCAGTACTAGCGTTACTGGAGGGAGCACCGGGGAGCTGTTTTTT.

This chain joins TRBV7-2 and TRBJ2-7; D call uncertain. The CDR3 runs to 17 residues. Trimming removed 1 base at V and 1 base at J, with 17 bases between. The germline V gene has CDR1 SGHTA and CDR2 FQGNSA. The CDR3 DNA is TGTGCCAGCAGCTTAGGCCCCTCAAACTGGGGATCCTACGAGCAGTACTTC. Encoded protein: CASSLGPSNWGSYEQYF.

The chain couples TRBV27 to TRBJ2-7; no clear D. There are 14 residues in the CDR3. Trimming removed 3 bases from V and 2 bases from J, with 11 bases in between. Per germline, CDR1 MNHEY and CDR2 SMNVEV (reference sequence). This CDR3 is CASSFSRVPYEQYF. CDR3 in DNA: TGTGCCAGCAGTTTCTCCCGGGTACCCTACGAGCAGTACTTC.

The chain couples TRBV29-1 to TRBJ2-1; 12 bases line up with TRBD1. The germline gives CDR1 SQVTM, CDR2 ANQGSEA. The J segment lost 2 bases and the V segment lost 4 bases, leaving 6 bases of the junction unmatched. CDR3 length equals 16 residues. The CDR3 bases are TGCAGCGTTGGATCCGGGACAGGGGGCGCCTACAATGAGCAGTTCTTC. Translated: CSVGSGTGGAYNEQFF.